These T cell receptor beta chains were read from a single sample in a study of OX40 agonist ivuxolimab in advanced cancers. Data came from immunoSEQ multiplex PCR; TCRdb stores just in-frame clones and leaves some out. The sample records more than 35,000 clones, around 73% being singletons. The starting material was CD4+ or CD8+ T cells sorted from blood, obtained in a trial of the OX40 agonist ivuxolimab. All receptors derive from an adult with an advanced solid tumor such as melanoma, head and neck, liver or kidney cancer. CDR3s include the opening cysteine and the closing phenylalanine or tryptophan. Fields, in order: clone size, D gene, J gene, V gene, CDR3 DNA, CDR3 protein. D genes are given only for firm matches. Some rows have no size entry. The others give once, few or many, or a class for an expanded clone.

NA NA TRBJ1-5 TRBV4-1 TGCGCCAGCAGCCAAGACGGGAATCAGCCCCAGCATTTT CASSQDGNQPQHF
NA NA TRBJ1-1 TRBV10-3 TGTGCCATCAGTGAGTTGGCGTTATGGGGGATGAACACTGAAGCTTTCTTT CAISELALWGMNTEAFF
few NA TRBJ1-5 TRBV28 TGTGCCAGTTCTAAGACGGGGTACATTCAGCCCCAGCATTTT CASSKTGYIQPQHF
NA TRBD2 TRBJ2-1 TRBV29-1 TGCAGCGTTGAAGATCCGGCTAGCGGGGCCTACAATGAGCAGTTCTTC CSVEDPASGAYNEQFF
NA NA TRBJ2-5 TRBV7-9 TGTGCCAGCAGTGAGGAGCGGGCGCGATCAGAGACCCAGTACTTC CASSEERARSETQYF
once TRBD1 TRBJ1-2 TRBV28 TGTGCCAGCAGTTTCGACAGGGTCCTCTATGGCTACACCTTC CASSFDRVLYGYTF
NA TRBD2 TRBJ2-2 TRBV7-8 TGTGCCAGCAGCCCCGCTAGCGGAGAGAACACCGGGGAGCTGTTTTTT CASSPASGENTGELFF
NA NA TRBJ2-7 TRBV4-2 TGTGCCAGCAGCCAAGATCCGGGGTCTGGCTACGAGCAGTACTTC CASSQDPGSGYEQYF
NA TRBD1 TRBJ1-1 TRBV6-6 TGTGCCAGCAGTTCGGGACAGGAAAATACGAACACTGAAGCTTTCTTT CASSSGQENTNTEAFF
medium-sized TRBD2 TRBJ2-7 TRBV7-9 TGTGCCAGCAGCTCTAGCGGAGTTAGCTACGAGCAGTACTTC CASSSSGVSYEQYF
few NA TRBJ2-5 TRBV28 TGTGCCAGCAGTTCCCCCTCAAGGGGTAGCCAAGAGACCCAGTACTTC CASSSPSRGSQETQYF
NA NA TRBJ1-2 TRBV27 TGTGCCAGCAGTCCCGGGACAACTAACTATGGCTACACCTTC CASSPGTTNYGYTF
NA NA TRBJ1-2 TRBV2 TGTGCCAGCAGTGAATGGCGGCGGGGGGCAACCTATGGCTACACCTTC CASSEWRRGATYGYTF
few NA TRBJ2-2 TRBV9 TGTGCCAGCAGCGTAGGGGGGAACACCGGGGAGCTGTTTTTT CASSVGGNTGELFF
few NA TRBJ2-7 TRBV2 TGTGCCAGCAAGGTAGCTATAGGATCCTACGAGCAGTACTTC CASKVAIGSYEQYF
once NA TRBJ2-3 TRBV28 TGTGCCAGCAGTTTATACGTAGGGAGCGGAAACACAGATACGCAGTATTTT CASSLYVGSGNTDTQYF
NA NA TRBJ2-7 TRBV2 TGTGCCAGCAGTGAAGGTCCGGGGGTACTTTCCTACGAGCAGTACTTC CASSEGPGVLSYEQYF
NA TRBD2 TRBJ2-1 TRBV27 TGTGCCAGCAGTTTTCGGGGGGGCCTGAATGAGCAGTTCTTC CASSFRGGLNEQFF
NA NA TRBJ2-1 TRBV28 TGTGCCAGCAGTTCTAGAGAAAGTGAGCAGTTCTTC CASSSRESEQFF
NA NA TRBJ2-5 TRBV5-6 TGTGCCAGCAGCTTGGAGGGAGAAGAGACCCAGTACTTC CASSLEGEETQYF
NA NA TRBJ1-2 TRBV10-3 TGTGCCATCAGTGAGGGGGGCTTGTATGGCTACACCTTC CAISEGGLYGYTF
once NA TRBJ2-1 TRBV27 TGTGCCAGCAGTTTATCGTACAATGAGCAGTTCTTC CASSLSYNEQFF
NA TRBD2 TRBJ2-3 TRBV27 TGTGCCAGCAGTTCGGCTAGCGGGGTTGCGGATACGCAGTATTTT CASSSASGVADTQYF
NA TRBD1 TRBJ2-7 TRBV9 TGTGCCAGCAGCTTGGGACAGGGGATCTCCTACGAGCAGTACTTC CASSLGQGISYEQYF
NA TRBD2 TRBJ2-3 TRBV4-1 TGCGCCAGCAGCCAAGATAGGGCGGGACTAGCGGGAGTAGATACGCAGTATTTT CASSQDRAGLAGVDTQYF
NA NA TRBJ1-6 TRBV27 TGTGCCAGCAGTTTGGGCGGACAATATTCACCCCTCCACTTT CASSLGGQYSPLHF
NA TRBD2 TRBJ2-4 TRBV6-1 TGTGCCAGCAGTGAAGTGGTAGGGGAGGGCATTCAGTACTTC CASSEVVGEGIQYF
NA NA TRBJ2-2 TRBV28 TGTGCCAGCAGTTTAGTTGACTCTGGGAACACCGGGGAGCTGTTTTTT CASSLVDSGNTGELFF
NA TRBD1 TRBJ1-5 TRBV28 TGTGCCAGCAGTTCCCACCAGGGGGTCAATCAGCCCCAGCATTTT CASSSHQGVNQPQHF
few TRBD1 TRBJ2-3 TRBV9 TGTGCCAGCAGCGGAGAGGGACAGGGAGGGGATACGCAGTATTTT CASSGEGQGGDTQYF
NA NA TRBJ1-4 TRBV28 TGTGCCAGCAGTTTATGGTCAGGGGATGATGAAAAACTGTTTTTT CASSLWSGDDEKLFF
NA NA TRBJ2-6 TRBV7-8 TGTGCCAGCAACCCCCAGTCCGGGGCCAACGTCCTGACTTTC CASNPQSGANVLTF
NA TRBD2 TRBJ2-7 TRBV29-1 TGCAGCGCCAAGGCCCGGGGGGAATCACTCTACGAGCAGTACTTC CSAKARGESLYEQYF
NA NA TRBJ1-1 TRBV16 TGTGCCAGCAGCCAATACGGTACAGGGCACACTGAAGCTTTCTTT CASSQYGTGHTEAFF
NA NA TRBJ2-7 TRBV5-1 TGCGCCAGCAGCTTGGTCGGCGGGGACAGCTCCTACGAGCAGTACTTC CASSLVGGDSSYEQYF
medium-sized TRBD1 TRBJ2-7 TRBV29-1 TGCAGCGTTCAACCGGGACAGGGACCCGAGCAGTACTTC CSVQPGQGPEQYF
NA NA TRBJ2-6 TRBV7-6 TGTGCCAGCAGCTCCATCTTTTCTGGGGCCAACGTCCTGACTTTC CASSSIFSGANVLTF
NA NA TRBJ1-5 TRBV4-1 TGCGCCAGCAGCCATGAACAGGGTAGCAATCAGCCCCAGCATTTT CASSHEQGSNQPQHF